These 13 T cell receptor beta chains originate from one sample sequenced in a study of T cells in localized non-small cell lung cancer. The table came from immunoSEQ multiplex PCR; TCRdb's copy has only in-frame clones and leaves some out. The data hold tens of thousands of clones, with roughly 86% observed a single time. Material: peripheral blood, obtained before any cancer treatment. The receptor set was obtained from a man aged 35 to 69 with stage I squamous cell lung carcinoma.

The chain has TRBV7-6 and TRBJ2-2; D might be TRBD1 (5 bases). Looked up from germline, CDR1 is SGHVS and CDR2 is FNYEAQ. V lost 0 bases, J lost 9 bases, and 8 bases lay in between. The CDR3 length is 13 residues. CDR3 protein: CASSLAQGRELFF. The CDR3 DNA is TGTGCCAGCAGCTTAGCGCAGGGCCGGGAGCTGTTTTTT. Supplemented by reference TRBV7-6 and TRBJ2-2, the full variable domain reads GAGVSQSPRYKVTKRGQDVALRCDPISGHVSLYWYRQALGQGPEFLTYFNYEAQQDKSGLPNDRFSAERPEGSISTLTIQRTEQRDSAMYRCASSLAQGRELFFGEGSRLTVL.

The V call is TRBV27, the J call TRBJ2-3; no clear D. V shed 4 bases and J shed 2 bases, with 16 bases lying between them. Germline V gives CDR1 MNHEY, CDR2 SMNVEV (reference sequence). The CDR3 length is 16 residues. The CDR3 nucleotides read TGTGCCAGCAGTTCCCCTGGCCGCTTAAACACAGATACGCAGTATTTT. This sequence encodes CASSSPGRLNTDTQYF.

The table lists this clone with a count of one. The rearrangement uses TRBV6-6 and TRBJ2-7; 7 bases fit TRBD2. CDR3 length: 16 amino acids. CDR1 is MNHNY and CDR2 is SVGAGI in the germline V gene (reference sequence). Unmatched junction bases numbered 8, after V lost 0 bases and J lost 3 bases. The CDR3 sequence is CASSYSARRGNYEQYF. The DNA of the CDR3 is TGTGCCAGCAGTTACTCCGCCCGGCGGGGGAACTACGAGCAGTACTTC.

This chain uses TRBV5-1 with TRBJ2-1; no definite D call. The CDR3 spans 16 residues. CDR1 and CDR2 from the germline V gene are SGHRS and YFSETQ. The ends were cut back, 2 bases at V and 0 bases at J, with 12 bases in the middle. CDR3 sequence reads: CASSFTRFSSYNEQFF. The DNA of the CDR3 is TGCGCCAGCAGCTTCACAAGGTTCAGCTCCTACAATGAGCAGTTCTTC.

This clone appeared once. The V call is TRBV15, the J call TRBJ2-7; 8 positions agree with TRBD1. The CDR3 is 15 residues long. Germline loops: CDR1 LNHNV, CDR2 YYDKDF (reference sequence). V lost 0 bases and J lost 3; bases outside the gene matches: 4. Here the CDR3 reads CATSRERDRIYEQYF. The CDR3 DNA is TGTGCCACCAGCAGAGAACGGGACAGGATCTACGAGCAGTACTTC.

Regarding this clone: This same CDR3 is encoded by further DNA sequences in the sample. The gene calls are TRBV5-1 and TRBJ2-3, with TRBD1 identical over 8 bases. Per germline, CDR1 SGHRS and CDR2 YFSETQ. Trimming removed 0 bases from V and 6 bases from J; junction bases left unmatched: 3. CDR3 length: 14 amino acids. The chain's CDR3 is CASSLGTGLDTQYF. CDR3 nucleotide sequence: TGCGCCAGCAGCTTGGGGACAGGGTTGGATACGCAGTATTTT.

The chain combines TRBV5-4 with TRBJ2-7; 7 nucleotides agree with TRBD2. Germline V gene lookup returns CDR1 SGHNT and CDR2 YYREEE (reference sequence). V trimming: 6 bases; J trimming: 2 bases; junction bases outside the gene matches: 11. The CDR3 contains 15 residues. CDR3 sequence: CASKREGRPPYEQYF. CDR3 bases: TGTGCCAGCAAAAGGGAGGGGCGCCCCCCCTACGAGCAGTACTTC. The full variable domain, its missing parts supplied by reference TRBV5-4 and TRBJ2-7, is ETGVTQSPTHLIKTRGQQVTLRCSSQSGHNTVSWYQQALGQGPQFIFQYYREEENGRGNFPPRFSGLQFPNYSSELNVNALELDDSALYLCASKREGRPPYEQYFGPGTRLTVT.

V usage is TRBV25-1 and J usage is TRBJ2-7; D is unresolved. This CDR3 is built from 14 residues. V lost 1 base to trimming and J lost 3 bases, with 10 bases between them. CDR1 and CDR2 (germline): MGHDK, SYGVNS. CDR3 protein: CASSESGRIYEQYF. The CDR3 region has the DNA TGTGCCAGCAGTGAATCGGGCAGGATCTACGAGCAGTACTTC.

The chain joins TRBV5-1 to TRBJ1-2; the D gene is possibly TRBD1 (5 bases). The CDR3 consists of 14 residues. The germline CDR1 and CDR2 sequences are SGHRS and YFSETQ. Deletions cut 3 bases from V and 2 bases from J, with 11 bases between. The CDR3 nucleotides read TGCGCCAGCAGCTCTAGGGAGGGGAACTATGGCTACACCTTC. The encoded protein is CASSSREGNYGYTF.

The CDR3 nucleotides read TGTGCCACCAGCAGAAGGGTCGGACAGGGTTTGGATGGCTACACCTTC. Its translation is CATSRRVGQGLDGYTF. The V and J genes are TRBV15 and TRBJ1-2, with 8 positions matching TRBD1. This CDR3 contains 16 residues. With 2 bases clipped from V and 6 bases from J, the junction kept 11 bases outside the gene matches. Germline assignment: CDR1 LNHNV and CDR2 YYDKDF (reference sequence). The variable domain in full, with the rest retrieved from reference TRBV15 and TRBJ1-2, is DAMVIQNPRYQVTQFGKPVTLSCSQTLNHNVMYWYQQKSSQAPKLLFHYYDKDFNNEADTPDNFQSRRPNTSFCFLDIRSPGLGDTAMYLCATSRRVGQGLDGYTFGSGTRLTVV.

In this sample, this clone turned up a few times. The chain has TRBV27 and TRBJ2-7; no clear D gene. The CDR3 length is 13 residues. Deletions cut 2 bases from V and 6 bases from J, with 11 bases between. CDR1 and CDR2 from the germline V gene are MNHEY and SMNVEV (reference sequence). The CDR3 loop is CASSLRVPSEQYF. The CDR3 nucleotides read TGTGCCAGCAGTTTAAGGGTCCCGAGCGAGCAGTACTTC.

J is TRBJ2-5 and V is TRBV25-1; D is undetermined. CDR3 size: 11 residues. The V end was cut by 4 bases, the J end by 5 bases, with 5 bases between. Germline V gene sequence: CDR1 MGHDK, CDR2 SYGVNS. CDR3 in amino acids: CASSVVETQYF. The CDR3 coding sequence is TGTGCCAGCAGTGTGGTCGAGACCCAGTACTTC.

The rearrangement uses TRBV19 and TRBJ2-5; tentatively, D is TRBD1 or TRBD2 (5 bases each). The germline gives CDR1 LNHDA, CDR2 SQIVND (reference sequence). The germline V and J ends were trimmed by 0 bases and 7 bases, with 18 bases remaining between them. The CDR3 totals 16 residues. CDR3 amino acids: CASSIESSARGVTQYF. In DNA, the CDR3 is TGTGCCAGTAGTATAGAGTCCTCCGCCAGAGGGGTGACCCAGTACTTC.